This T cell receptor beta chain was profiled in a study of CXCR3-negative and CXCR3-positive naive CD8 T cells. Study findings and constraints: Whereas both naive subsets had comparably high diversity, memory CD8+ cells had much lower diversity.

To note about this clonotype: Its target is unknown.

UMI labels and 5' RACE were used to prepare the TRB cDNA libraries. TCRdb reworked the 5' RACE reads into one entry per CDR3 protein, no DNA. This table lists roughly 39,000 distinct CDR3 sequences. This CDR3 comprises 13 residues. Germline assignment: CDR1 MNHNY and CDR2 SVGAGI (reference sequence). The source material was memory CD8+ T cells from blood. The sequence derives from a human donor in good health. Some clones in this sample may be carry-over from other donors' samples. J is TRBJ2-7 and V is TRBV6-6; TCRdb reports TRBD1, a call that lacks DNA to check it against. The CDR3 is CASSYGGLSEQYF.